This T cell receptor (beta chain) came from a study of siplizumab effects on memory and regulatory T cells. Comments on this clone: The target antigen is unknown.

CDR3 length: 15 residues. Trimming removed 4 bases from V and 4 bases from J, with 20 bases in between. Per germline, CDR1 GTSNPN and CDR2 SVGIG (reference sequence). Sequenced unstimulated subsets in a few donor pairs: CD4+ naive, CD4+ memory, CD8+ naive, CD8+ effector memory, CD8+ TEMRA. Repertoires were generated with immunoSEQ multiplex PCR, while TCRdb's copy carries only in-frame clones and drops some. Of 50,000 to 60,000 clones in the sample, roughly 87% were seen once. Study-wide results and caveats: The alloresponse seemed to draw substantially on naive T cells, which appeared more diverse than memory cells.

The sequenced material came from naive CD8+ T cells sorted from blood. This TCR derives from a human donor in good health. The V call is TRBV30, the J call TRBJ2-7; D not resolved. Here the CDR3 reads CAWTVRGGPIYEQYF. The DNA of the CDR3 is TGTGCCTGGACCGTACGAGGTGGACCGATTTACGAGCAGTACTTC. The full variable domain, its missing parts supplied by reference TRBV30 and TRBJ2-7, is SQTIHQWPATLVQPVGSPLSLECTVEGTSNPNLYWYRQAAGRGLQLLFYSVGIGQISSEVPQNLSASRPQDRQFILSSKKLLLSDSGFYLCAWTVRGGPIYEQYFGPGTRLTVT.